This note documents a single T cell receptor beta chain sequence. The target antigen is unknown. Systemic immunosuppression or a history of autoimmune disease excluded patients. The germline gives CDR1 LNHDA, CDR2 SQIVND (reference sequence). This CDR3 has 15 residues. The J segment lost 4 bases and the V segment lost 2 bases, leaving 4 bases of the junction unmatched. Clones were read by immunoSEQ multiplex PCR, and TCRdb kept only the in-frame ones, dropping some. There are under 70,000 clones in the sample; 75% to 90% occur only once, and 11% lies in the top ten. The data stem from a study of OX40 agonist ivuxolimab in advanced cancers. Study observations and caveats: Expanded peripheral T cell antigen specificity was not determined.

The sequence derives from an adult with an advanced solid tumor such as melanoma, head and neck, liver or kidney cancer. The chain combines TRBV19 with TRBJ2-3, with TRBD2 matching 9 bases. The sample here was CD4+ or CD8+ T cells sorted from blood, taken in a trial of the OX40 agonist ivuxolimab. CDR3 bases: TGTGCCAGTAGTATAAGTAGCGGGAGCTCAGATACGCAGTATTTT. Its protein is CASSISSGSSDTQYF.